This TCR beta chain was recovered during a study of T cells after yellow fever vaccination. Study-wide results and caveats: Post-booster samples contained most primary-vaccination clones (approximately 95% CD4, approximately 88% CD8). Peaking faster, on day 5 versus 15, the secondary response was nonetheless weaker.

V gave up 6 bases and J gave up 7 bases, with 18 bases separating them. The CDR3 loop spans 14 amino acids. A note on this clonotype: What it binds is unknown.

For TCR, cDNA came from 5'RACE template switching, which added a universal primer site and UMIs. TCRdb passed the 5' RACE reads through MiXCR, listing each CDR3 protein once. This table holds around 590,000 distinct CDR3 sequences, more than 9% found once. The sequence came from a man aged 30 to 45 who received the YFV17D yellow fever vaccine. Sequencing was performed on PBMCs, taken on the day of the yellow fever booster vaccination. The chain is built from TRBV12-3 or TRBV12-4 and TRBJ1-1; D is unclear. For the CDR3, the DNA is TGTGCCAGCAGCTCGCGACCCCCGAGGGATGAAGCTTTCTTT. Its translation: CASSSRPPRDEAFF.